This T cell receptor (beta chain) emerged from a study of blood T cell repertoires in COVID-19. In the study overall: The samples span acute and convalescent COVID-19 from the United States, Italy and Spain.

CDR3 size: 13 residues. Looked up from germline, CDR1 is SGDLS and CDR2 is YYNGEE. The germline V and J ends were trimmed by 0 bases and 8 bases, with 11 bases remaining between them. Study processing details: It was from reference gene primer amplification that nucleated cell counts were estimated. Clones were sequenced by immunoSEQ multiplex PCR, and TCRdb holds only the in-frame ones, with some missing. That table supplies the V and J calls and clone size; D and trimming were determined from the DNA. Among about 210,000 clones listed, around nine tenths were seen once. Participant ages covered roughly 18 to 89 years across about 25 US areas. Exposed volunteers were people who met a COVID-19 case within 2 weeks before study entry.

The sample comprised PBMCs or T cells enriched from blood (not recorded which). The TCR comes from a woman aged 25 to 45 who had been exposed to COVID-19. This chain joins TRBV9 and TRBJ1-1; D is possibly TRBD1 (6 bases). CDR3 DNA sequence: TGTGCCAGCAGCGTAGGGGACATGGCCGAAGCTTTCTTT. Protein: CASSVGDMAEAFF.